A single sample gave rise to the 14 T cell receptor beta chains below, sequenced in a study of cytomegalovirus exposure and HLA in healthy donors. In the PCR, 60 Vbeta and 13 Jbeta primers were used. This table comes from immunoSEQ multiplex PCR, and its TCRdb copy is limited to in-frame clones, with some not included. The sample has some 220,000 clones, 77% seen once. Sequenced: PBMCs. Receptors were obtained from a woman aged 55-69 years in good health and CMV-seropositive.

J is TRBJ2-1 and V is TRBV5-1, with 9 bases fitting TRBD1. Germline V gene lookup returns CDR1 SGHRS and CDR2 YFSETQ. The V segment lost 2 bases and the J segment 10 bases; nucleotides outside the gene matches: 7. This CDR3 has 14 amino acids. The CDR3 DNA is TGCGCCAGCAGCTTCGACGGACAGGGGAAGGAGCAGTTCTTC. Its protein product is CASSFDGQGKEQFF.

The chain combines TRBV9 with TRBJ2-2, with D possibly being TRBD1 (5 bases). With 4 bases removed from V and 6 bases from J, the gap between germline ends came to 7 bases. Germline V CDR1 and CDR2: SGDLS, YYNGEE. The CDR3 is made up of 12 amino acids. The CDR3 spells CASSQGPGELFF. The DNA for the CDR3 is TGTGCCAGCAGCCAGGGTCCCGGGGAGCTGTTTTTT.

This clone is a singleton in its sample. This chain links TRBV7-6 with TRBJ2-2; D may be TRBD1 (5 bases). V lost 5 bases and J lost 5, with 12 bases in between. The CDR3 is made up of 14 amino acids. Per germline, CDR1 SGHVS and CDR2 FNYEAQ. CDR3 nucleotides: TGTGCCAGCAGCCCCGGAAGGGGAACCGGGGAGCTGTTTTTT. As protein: CASSPGRGTGELFF.

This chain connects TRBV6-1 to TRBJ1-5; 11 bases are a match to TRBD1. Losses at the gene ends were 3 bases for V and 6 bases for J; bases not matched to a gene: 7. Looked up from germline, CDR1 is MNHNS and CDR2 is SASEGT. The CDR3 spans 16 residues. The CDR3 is CASSERDRGAPQPQHF. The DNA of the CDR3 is TGTGCCAGCAGTGAGAGGGACAGGGGGGCCCCTCAGCCCCAGCATTTT.

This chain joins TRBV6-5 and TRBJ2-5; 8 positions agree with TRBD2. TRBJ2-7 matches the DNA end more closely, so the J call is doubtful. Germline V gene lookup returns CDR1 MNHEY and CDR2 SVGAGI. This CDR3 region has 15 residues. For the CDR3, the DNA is TGTGCCAGCAGTTACTCGACAAGCGGGGGCTACGAGCAGTACTTC. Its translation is CASSYSTSGGYEQYF.

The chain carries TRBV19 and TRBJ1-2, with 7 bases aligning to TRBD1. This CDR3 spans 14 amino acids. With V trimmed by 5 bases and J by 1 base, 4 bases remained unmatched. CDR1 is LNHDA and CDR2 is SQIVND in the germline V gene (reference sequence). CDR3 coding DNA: TGTGCCAGTAGTGTTGACAGGGTTAACTATGGCTACACCTTC. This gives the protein CASSVDRVNYGYTF.

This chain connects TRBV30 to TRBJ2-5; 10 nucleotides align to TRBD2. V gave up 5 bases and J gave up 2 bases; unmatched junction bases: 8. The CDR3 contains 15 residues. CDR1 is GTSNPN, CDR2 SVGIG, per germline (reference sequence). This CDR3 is CAWETGTSEQETQYF. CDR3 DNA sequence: TGTGCCTGGGAAACCGGGACTAGCGAACAAGAGACCCAGTACTTC.

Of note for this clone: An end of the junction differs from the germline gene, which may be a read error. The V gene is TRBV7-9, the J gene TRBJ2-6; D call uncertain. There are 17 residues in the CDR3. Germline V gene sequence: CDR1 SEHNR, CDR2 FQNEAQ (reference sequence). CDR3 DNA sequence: TGTTCCAGCAGCCTGGTCCCTCAGATGCCTGGGGCCAACGTCCTGACTTTC. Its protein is CSSSLVPQMPGANVLTF.

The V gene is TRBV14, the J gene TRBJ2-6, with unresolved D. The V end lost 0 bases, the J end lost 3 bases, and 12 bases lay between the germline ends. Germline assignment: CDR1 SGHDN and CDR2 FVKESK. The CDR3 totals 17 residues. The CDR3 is CASSQEWSVDGANVLTF. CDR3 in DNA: TGTGCCAGCAGCCAAGAATGGTCAGTTGATGGGGCCAACGTCCTGACTTTC.

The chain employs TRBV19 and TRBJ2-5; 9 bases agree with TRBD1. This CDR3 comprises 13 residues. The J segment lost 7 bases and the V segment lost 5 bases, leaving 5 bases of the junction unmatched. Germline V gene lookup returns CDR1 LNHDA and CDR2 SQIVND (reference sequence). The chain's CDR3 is CASSGGQGGTQYF. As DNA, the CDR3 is TGTGCCAGTAGTGGGGGACAGGGAGGGACCCAGTACTTC.

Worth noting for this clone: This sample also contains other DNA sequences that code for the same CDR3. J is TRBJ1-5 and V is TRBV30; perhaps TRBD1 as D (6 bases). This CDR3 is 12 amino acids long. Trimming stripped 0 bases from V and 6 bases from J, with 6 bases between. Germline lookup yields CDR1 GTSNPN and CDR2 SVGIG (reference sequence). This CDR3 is CAWSVGGQPQHF. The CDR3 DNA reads TGTGCCTGGAGTGTAGGGGGTCAGCCCCAGCATTTT.

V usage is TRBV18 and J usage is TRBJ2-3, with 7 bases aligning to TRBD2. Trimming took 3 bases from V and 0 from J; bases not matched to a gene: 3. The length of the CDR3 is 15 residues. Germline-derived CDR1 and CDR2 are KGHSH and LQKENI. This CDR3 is CASSPVGGSTDTQYF. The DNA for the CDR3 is TGTGCCAGCTCACCGGTGGGGGGGAGCACAGATACGCAGTATTTT.

The CDR3 here is CASSFLAGKGFSSYNEQFF. The CDR3 DNA sequence: TGTGCCAGCAGCTTCCTAGCGGGAAAGGGGTTTAGCTCCTACAATGAGCAGTTCTTC. The V call is TRBV7-8, the J call TRBJ2-1, with 9 bases aligning to TRBD2. The CDR3 loop spans 19 amino acids. V dropped 3 bases and J dropped 0; count of bases not matched to a gene: 12. Germline V lookup: CDR1 SGHVS, CDR2 FQNEAQ.

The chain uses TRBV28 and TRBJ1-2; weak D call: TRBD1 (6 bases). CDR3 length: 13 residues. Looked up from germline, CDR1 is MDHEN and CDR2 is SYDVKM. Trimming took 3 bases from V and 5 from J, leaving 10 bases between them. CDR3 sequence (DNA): TGTGCCAGCAGTTTCAGGACAGAGTATGGCTACACCTTC. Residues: CASSFRTEYGYTF.